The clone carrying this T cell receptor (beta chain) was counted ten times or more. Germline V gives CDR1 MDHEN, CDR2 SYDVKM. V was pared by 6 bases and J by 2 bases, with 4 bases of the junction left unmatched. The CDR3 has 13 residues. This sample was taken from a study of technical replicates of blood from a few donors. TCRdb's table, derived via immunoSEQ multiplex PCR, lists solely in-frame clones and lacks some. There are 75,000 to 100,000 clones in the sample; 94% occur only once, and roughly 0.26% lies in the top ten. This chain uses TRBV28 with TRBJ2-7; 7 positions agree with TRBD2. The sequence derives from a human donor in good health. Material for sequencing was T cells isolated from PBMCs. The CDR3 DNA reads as TGTGCCAGCAGGATAGCGGGCCCCTACGAGCAGTACTTC. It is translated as CASRIAGPYEQYF.